What follows describes a single T cell receptor (beta chain). The V gene's germline CDR1 is SGHTS and CDR2 YDEGEE. V lost 3 bases, J lost 1 base, and 7 bases stayed unmatched. The CDR3 runs 16 residues. The sample originates from a study of blood T cell repertoires in COVID-19. About the research overall: Samples taken during acute and convalescent COVID-19 were collected in the United States, Italy and Spain. The analysed material was cDNA or gDNA that came from T cells, B-cell-depleted T cells, or PBMCs.

In the original workflow: Amplification with reference gene primers provided the estimates of nucleated cell counts. Produced via immunoSEQ multiplex PCR; TCRdb's table is partial and in-frame only. Clone size and V and J calls were adopted from that table, with D and trimming inferred from the DNA. The data hold approximately 50,000 clones, with around 92% observed a single time. The gene calls are TRBV5-8 and TRBJ2-3; TRBD1 aligns across 8 bases. Input material: peripheral blood. This TCR derives from a man aged 45-65 years with active COVID-19. This CDR3 reads CASSSRGRGGTDTQYF. The CDR3 region has the DNA TGTGCCAGCAGCTCCAGGGGGCGAGGTGGCACAGATACGCAGTATTTT. Full variable domain (rest looked up from reference TRBV5-8 and TRBJ2-3): EAGVTQSPTHLIKTRGQQATLRCSPISGHTSVYWYQQALGLGLQFLLWYDEGEERNRGNFPPRFSGRQFPNYSSELNVNALELEDSALYLCASSSRGRGGTDTQYFGPGTRLTVL.